The 17 T cell receptor beta chains below all came from one sample that was sequenced in a study of blood T cell repertoires in COVID-19. Method: immunoSEQ multiplex PCR; TCRdb's copy keeps in-frame clones and lacks some. The profile shows about 480,000 clones, about 91% of them singletons. Sequencing used peripheral blood. The origin of the receptors is a woman between 45 and 60 years old with COVID-19, enrolled during active disease.

This clone was observed a single time. This chain links TRBV29-1 with TRBJ1-1, with D possibly being TRBD1 (5 bases). Looked up from germline, CDR1 is SQVTM and CDR2 is ANQGSEA. V was clipped by 6 bases and J by 4 bases, with 24 bases between them. The CDR3 totals 16 residues. CDR3 region: CSVRSTVSGISTEAFF. CDR3 nucleotides: TGCAGCGTAAGGTCAACGGTCTCAGGGATCTCCACTGAAGCTTTCTTT.

CDR3 DNA sequence: TGTGCCAGCAGTGACGGGAATGAAAAACTGTTTTTT. Amino acids: CASSDGNEKLFF. V and J are TRBV2 and TRBJ1-4; D unclear. CDR1 is SNHLY and CDR2 is FYNNEI in the germline V gene. V was pared by 3 bases and J by 5 bases, with 4 bases between. This CDR3 is built from 12 residues. The complete variable domain, with remaining parts taken from reference TRBV2 and TRBJ1-4, reads EPEVTQTPSHQVTQMGQEVILRCVPISNHLYFYWYRQILGQKVEFLVSFYNNEISEKSEIFDDQFSVERPDGSNFTLKIRSTKLEDSAMYFCASSDGNEKLFFGSGTQLSVL.

The chain uses TRBV5-4 and TRBJ2-5; D is unclear. CDR3 length: 13 residues. Looked up from germline, CDR1 is SGHNT and CDR2 is YYREEE (reference sequence). V was cut by 1 base and J by 3 bases, with 7 bases left in between. The CDR3 protein is CASSLWQKETQYF. CDR3 in DNA: TGTGCCAGCAGCTTGTGGCAGAAAGAGACCCAGTACTTC.

The chain joins TRBV30 to TRBJ1-2; D is perhaps TRBD1 (6 bases). The CDR3 runs 16 residues. V lost 3 bases to trimming and J lost 2 bases, with 19 bases between them. The germline CDR1 and CDR2 sequences are GTSNPN and SVGIG (reference sequence). The CDR3 protein is CAWSGRGGRGNYGYTF. CDR3 nucleotide sequence: TGTGCCTGGAGCGGAAGGGGGGGCAGGGGAAACTATGGCTACACCTTC.

This rearrangement joins TRBV29-1 to TRBJ2-2; possibly TRBD2 for D (7 bases). Per the germline V gene, CDR1 is SQVTM and CDR2 is ANQGSEA. Trimming cost V 4 bases and J 3 bases, with 12 bases left between them. CDR3 length equals 14 residues. The CDR3 spells CSVVGGGDTGELFF. CDR3 coding DNA: TGCAGCGTTGTAGGGGGGGGCGACACCGGGGAGCTGTTTTTT.

This clone appeared once. This chain links TRBV19 with TRBJ1-2, with 9 positions matching TRBD1. CDR3 length equals 14 residues. The trim removed 5 bases at V and 6 bases at J, leaving 7 bases unmatched. Germline V gene lookup returns CDR1 LNHDA and CDR2 SQIVND (reference sequence). The CDR3 is CASSWGQGSNGYTF. DNA for the CDR3: TGTGCCAGTAGTTGGGGACAGGGTAGTAATGGCTACACCTTC. Combining the CDR3 with reference TRBV19 and TRBJ1-2 gives the whole variable domain DGGITQSPKYLFRKEGQNVTLSCEQNLNHDAMYWYRQDPGQGLRLIYYSQIVNDFQKGDIAEGYSVSREKKESFPLTVTSAQKNPTAFYLCASSWGQGSNGYTFGSGTRLTVV.

The rearrangement links TRBV28 to TRBJ1-1; weak D call: TRBD1 (5 bases). Trimming cost V 6 bases and J 5 bases, with 13 bases left between them. CDR1 and CDR2 (germline): MDHEN, SYDVKM. The CDR3 consists of 13 residues. CDR3 amino acids: CASRGVGGTEAFF. DNA for the CDR3: TGTGCCAGCAGGGGGGTCGGGGGAACTGAAGCTTTCTTT.

This chain links TRBV9 with TRBJ2-3, with 8 bases aligning to TRBD2. Looked up from germline, CDR1 is SGDLS and CDR2 is YYNGEE. V gave up 0 bases and J gave up 4 bases; unmatched junction bases: 4. This CDR3 has 15 residues. The CDR3 DNA sequence: TGTGCCAGCAGCGTAGCTAGCGGGTTCCCAGATACGCAGTATTTT. Protein: CASSVASGFPDTQYF.

J is TRBJ1-2 and V is TRBV14; TRBD1 might be the D (6 bases). The CDR3 runs to 15 residues. Trimming removed 0 bases from V and 2 bases from J, with 10 bases in between. Germline assignment: CDR1 SGHDN and CDR2 FVKESK. This CDR3 reads CASSQEGAGNYGYTF. CDR3 DNA: TGTGCCAGCAGCCAAGAGGGGGCAGGGAACTATGGCTACACCTTC. Full variable domain (rest looked up from reference TRBV14 and TRBJ1-2): EAGVTQFPSHSVIEKGQTVTLRCDPISGHDNLYWYRRVMGKEIKFLLHFVKESKQDESGMPNNRFLAERTGGTYSTLKVQPAELEDSGVYFCASSQEGAGNYGYTFGSGTRLTVV.

The V and J genes are TRBV5-1 and TRBJ1-2; no clear D gene. CDR1 and CDR2 from the germline V gene are SGHRS and YFSETQ. The CDR3 contains 15 residues. Trimming removed 1 base from V and 3 bases from J, with 13 bases in between. The CDR3 region has the DNA TGCGCCAGCAGCTTGATGCGGGTAGAAGACTATGGCTACACCTTC. Its protein product is CASSLMRVEDYGYTF.

This clone was observed a single time. The chain combines TRBV11-2 with TRBJ1-3, with D hard to call. With 1 base removed from V and 0 bases from J, the gap between germline ends came to 7 bases. This CDR3 comprises 15 residues. CDR1 and CDR2 from the germline V gene are SGHAT and FQNNGV. The CDR3 loop reads CASSLGRNSGNTIYF. CDR3 sequence (DNA): TGTGCCAGCAGCTTAGGCAGAAACTCTGGAAACACCATATATTTT.

This chain uses TRBV18 with TRBJ1-6; D is perhaps TRBD1 (5 bases). V was pared by 2 bases and J by 8 bases, with 13 bases between. CDR3 size: 15 residues. The V gene's germline CDR1 is KGHSH and CDR2 LQKENI. The CDR3: CASSPSRTRDSPLHF. CDR3 bases: TGTGCCAGCTCACCATCGCGGACCAGGGATTCACCCCTCCACTTT.

The chain uses TRBV20-1 and TRBJ2-3; the match to TRBD2 covers 9 bases. This CDR3 contains 12 residues. In germline, CDR1 is DFQATT, CDR2 SNEGSKA (reference sequence). The junction had 4 bases not matched to a gene; V was cut back by 3 bases and J by 9 bases. CDR3 protein: CSASPLAGTQYF. CDR3 nucleotides: TGCAGTGCTAGTCCCCTAGCGGGGACGCAGTATTTT.

CDR3 amino acids: CASSLWTGAYEQYF. Here the CDR3 DNA reads TGTGCCAGCAGCTTGTGGACAGGGGCCTACGAGCAGTACTTC. The V call is TRBV5-8, the J call TRBJ2-7; TRBD1 aligns across 9 bases. CDR3 length: 14 residues. Germline CDR1 is SGHTS and CDR2 is YDEGEE. Germline trimming cut 1 base from V and 2 bases from J; bases unmatched to any gene: 1.

This clone was observed a handful of times. The chain uses TRBV6-5 and TRBJ1-5, with D tentatively TRBD1 (5 bases). V dropped 7 bases and J dropped 2 bases, with 15 bases sitting between them. Germline V gene lookup returns CDR1 MNHEY and CDR2 SVGAGI. The CDR3 spans 15 residues. Written as DNA, the CDR3 is TGTGCCAGCACCGAATTGTGGGGCGGCAATCAGCCCCAGCATTTT. Residues: CASTELWGGNQPQHF.

This chain uses TRBV9 with TRBJ1-2; perhaps TRBD1 as D (5 bases). Germline loops: CDR1 SGDLS, CDR2 YYNGEE. The V end lost 2 bases, the J end lost 4 bases, and 15 bases lay between the germline ends. The CDR3 totals 15 residues. CDR3: CASSVGDSATYGYTF. CDR3 bases: TGTGCCAGCAGCGTCGGAGACAGTGCAACCTATGGCTACACCTTC. Together with reference TRBV9 and TRBJ1-2, the CDR3 gives the full variable domain: DSGVTQTPKHLITATGQRVTLRCSPRSGDLSVYWYQQSLDQGLQFLIQYYNGEERAKGNILERFSAQQFPDLHSELNLSSLELGDSALYFCASSVGDSATYGYTFGSGTRLTVV.

The V gene is TRBV11-1, the J gene TRBJ1-2; D remains unclear. The CDR3 runs 15 residues. Trimming cost V 5 bases and J 0 bases, with 13 bases left between them. The germline CDR1 and CDR2 sequences are SGHAT and FQDESV (reference sequence). This CDR3 is CASSPGQTANYGYTF. The CDR3 bases are TGTGCCAGCAGCCCTGGTCAAACTGCTAACTATGGCTACACCTTC.